This T cell receptor (beta chain) was sequenced in a study of blood T cell repertoires in COVID-19. Across the study: The samples span acute and convalescent COVID-19 from the United States, Italy and Spain. T cells, B-cell-depleted T cells, or PBMCs supplied cDNA or gDNA.

CDR1 and CDR2 (germline): SQVTM, ANQGSEA. V lost 7 bases, J lost 0 bases, and 9 bases lay in between. This CDR3 has 13 residues. Original methodology: Estimates of nucleated cell counts were drawn from the amplification of reference gene primers. TCRdb's table, derived via immunoSEQ multiplex PCR, lists solely in-frame clones and lacks some. The DNA gave D and trimming, while V, J and clone size come from that table. The table lists 400,000 to 500,000 clones, approximately 90% of them singletons. The rearrangement links TRBV29-1 to TRBJ1-4; no reliable D call. Sequences were obtained from peripheral blood. The TCR originated in a young woman with active or convalescent COVID-19. Here the CDR3 reads CSGSAATNEKLFF. As DNA, the CDR3 is TGCAGCGGGAGTGCGGCAACTAATGAAAAACTGTTTTTT. Together with reference TRBV29-1 and TRBJ1-4, the CDR3 gives the full variable domain: SAVISQKPSRDICQRGTSLTIQCQVDSQVTMMFWYRQQPGQSLTLIATANQGSEATYESGFVIDKFPISRPNLTFSTLTVSNMSPEDSSIYLCSGSAATNEKLFFGSGTQLSVL.